Following are 15 T cell receptor beta chains from one sample sequenced in a study of shared clonotypes between healthy human individuals. TCRdb's table, derived via immunoSEQ multiplex PCR, lists solely in-frame clones and lacks some. Among roughly 1 million clones listed, about 80% were seen once. Sequenced: memory CD4+ T cells sorted from blood. The subset denotes: CD45RA-negative fraction. The source is a man in his late teens or twenties in good health.

This chain uses TRBV11-2 with TRBJ1-4; TRBD1 aligns across 9 bases. Germline V gives CDR1 SGHAT, CDR2 FQNNGV. The CDR3 runs to 13 residues. V lost 3 bases, J lost 14 bases, and 7 bases stayed unmatched. The CDR3 region is CASSLITTGGLFF. For the CDR3, the DNA is TGTGCCAGCAGCTTGATAACTACAGGGGGCCTGTTTTTT.

The genes are TRBV6-1 and TRBJ2-2, with TRBD2 matching 8 bases. Germline CDR1 and CDR2: MNHNS and SASEGT. This CDR3 has 17 residues. Trimming removed 1 base from V and 4 bases from J; junction bases left unmatched: 8. CDR3 coding DNA: TGTGCCAGCAGTGAAGGGGCGGGGGGTAGAGCCACCGGGGAGCTGTTTTTT. It codes for CASSEGAGGRATGELFF.

The V and J genes are TRBV5-1 and TRBJ1-6, with 7 bases identical to TRBD1. V dropped 0 bases and J dropped 0; count of bases not matched to a gene: 9. Germline assignment: CDR1 SGHRS and CDR2 YFSETQ. CDR3 length equals 19 residues. The CDR3 reads CASSLGRQGSSSYNSPLHF. CDR3 bases: TGCGCCAGCAGCTTGGGACGACAGGGCTCGAGCTCCTATAATTCACCCCTCCACTTT.

This clone was picked up a small number of times. This chain joins TRBV30 and TRBJ2-1; the D is unclear. This CDR3 has 13 amino acids. The V gene lost 3 bases and the J gene lost 0 bases, with 6 bases spanning the gap. Germline V gene data show CDR1 as GTSNPN and CDR2 as SVGIG (reference sequence). The chain's CDR3 is CAWRGSSYNEQFF. The CDR3 region has the DNA TGTGCCTGGAGAGGTAGCTCCTACAATGAGCAGTTCTTC.

Notes on this clone: This likely traces to a read error, being one base from a far larger clone. This sample includes further DNA sequences coding for the same CDR3. This chain joins TRBV28 and TRBJ1-2; D is unclear. This CDR3 contains 12 residues. Germline values: CDR1 MDHEN, CDR2 SYDVKM. V was clipped by 8 bases and J by 3 bases, with 10 bases between them. CDR3: CASAGVDYGYTF. CDR3 bases: TGTGCCAGCGCTGGGGTTGACTATGGCTACACCTTC.

In DNA form, the CDR3 reads TGTGCCAGCAGGCAGGGACAGGGAATTTGGGAAAAACTGTTTTTT. This gives the protein CASRQGQGIWEKLFF. The gene calls are TRBV6-6 and TRBJ1-4, with TRBD1 matching over 9 bases. The CDR3 consists of 15 residues. V trimming: 6 bases; J trimming: 8 bases; junction bases outside the gene matches: 10. Germline CDR1 MNHNY, CDR2 SVGAGI (reference sequence).

V gene TRBV18 combines with J gene TRBJ2-7, with 9 positions matching TRBD1. Germline V CDR1 and CDR2: KGHSH, LQKENI. This CDR3 is built from 15 residues. Losses at the gene ends were 0 bases for V and 4 bases for J; bases not matched to a gene: 4. The CDR3 DNA reads TGTGCCAGCTCACCACCGGGCGGGACAGGGTACGAGCAGTACTTC. The encoded protein is CASSPPGGTGYEQYF.

V and J are TRBV30 and TRBJ2-3, with 11 bases matching TRBD2. This CDR3 spans 18 amino acids. V dropped 0 bases and J dropped 4; count of bases not matched to a gene: 12. Germline-derived CDR1 and CDR2 are GTSNPN and SVGIG (reference sequence). The CDR3 region has the DNA TGTGCCTGGAGTGTACCCCCTGCTAGCGGGGGGTTTGCAGATACGCAGTATTTT. It specifies CAWSVPPASGGFADTQYF.

This sequence joins TRBV7-9 and TRBJ2-3; TRBD1 matches at 8 bases. This CDR3 is built from 14 residues. Germline assignment: CDR1 SEHNR and CDR2 FQNEAQ (reference sequence). V trimming: 5 bases; J trimming: 4 bases; junction bases outside the gene matches: 5. Written as DNA, the CDR3 is TGTGCCAGCAGCCCAGGGGGCGGGGCAGATACGCAGTATTTT. It encodes CASSPGGGADTQYF.

In this sample, this clone turned up many times. V and J are TRBV7-8 and TRBJ2-5; D unresolved. Trimming removed 3 bases at V and 7 bases at J, with 9 bases between. This CDR3 is built from 12 residues. Germline values: CDR1 SGHVS, CDR2 FQNEAQ. The CDR3 DNA sequence: TGTGCCAGCAGCTTGGGTACGGGGACCCAGTACTTC. It is translated as CASSLGTGTQYF.

A single count supports this clone. The V and J genes are TRBV7-2 and TRBJ1-3; D is unclear. The CDR3 totals 15 residues. Trimming pared 5 bases from V and 4 bases from J, leaving 15 bases between. Germline V lookup: CDR1 SGHTA, CDR2 FQGNSA. Written as DNA, the CDR3 is TGTGCCAGCAGCCCCCCCGCGGCGTCAGGAAACACCATATATTTT. Translation: CASSPPAASGNTIYF.

Of note for this clone: Different DNA sequences within this sample yield the same CDR3. This chain joins TRBV5-1 and TRBJ2-7; 9 bases fit TRBD2. Germline CDR1 is SGHRS and CDR2 is YFSETQ. The CDR3 is made up of 13 amino acids. V was pared by 0 bases and J by 7 bases, with 2 bases of the junction left unmatched. The DNA of the CDR3 is TGCGCCAGCAGCTTGGGTAGCGGGGGTGAGCAGTACTTC. Translated, it gives CASSLGSGGEQYF.

V and J are TRBV28 and TRBJ1-2; D perhaps matches TRBD1 (6 bases). The CDR3 is made up of 16 amino acids. Trimming left V 4 bases short and J 3 bases short, with 18 bases between. From germline, CDR1 is MDHEN and CDR2 SYDVKM. CDR3 nucleotides: TGTGCCAGCAGTTCCGGACTCCAACAGGGATACTATGGCTACACCTTC. This codes for CASSSGLQQGYYGYTF.

This clone appeared a single time. CDR3 DNA: TGTGCCAGCAGCTCCCCGAGGGGGACCACCGGGGAGCTGTTTTTT. Protein sequence: CASSSPRGTTGELFF. V is TRBV7-2 and J is TRBJ2-2, with a tentative D call TRBD1 (6 bases). CDR1 and CDR2 (germline): SGHTA, FQGNSA. The CDR3 contains 15 residues. V was clipped by 4 bases and J by 4 bases, with 13 bases between them.

About this clone itself: The sample has other DNA sequences that encode this CDR3 too. The rearrangement links TRBV7-2 to TRBJ2-7; 8 bases are a match to TRBD1. The CDR3 totals 15 residues. Germline V gene data show CDR1 as SGHTA and CDR2 as FQGNSA. J was trimmed by 0 bases and V by 5 bases; bases with no gene match: 6. The CDR3 bases are TGTGCCAGCAGCCTGAGACAGGGGAGCTCCTACGAGCAGTACTTC. The encoded protein is CASSLRQGSSYEQYF.